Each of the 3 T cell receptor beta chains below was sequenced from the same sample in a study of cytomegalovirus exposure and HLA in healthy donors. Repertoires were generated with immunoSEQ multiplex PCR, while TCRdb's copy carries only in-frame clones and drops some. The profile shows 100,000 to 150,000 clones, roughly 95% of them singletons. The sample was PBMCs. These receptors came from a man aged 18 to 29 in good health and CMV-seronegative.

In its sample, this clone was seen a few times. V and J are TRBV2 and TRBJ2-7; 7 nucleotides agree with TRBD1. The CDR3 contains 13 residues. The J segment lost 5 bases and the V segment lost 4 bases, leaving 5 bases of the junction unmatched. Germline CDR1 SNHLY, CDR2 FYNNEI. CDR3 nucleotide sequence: TGTGCCAGCAGTGCAGAGACAGGGAACGAGCAGTACTTC. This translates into CASSAETGNEQYF.

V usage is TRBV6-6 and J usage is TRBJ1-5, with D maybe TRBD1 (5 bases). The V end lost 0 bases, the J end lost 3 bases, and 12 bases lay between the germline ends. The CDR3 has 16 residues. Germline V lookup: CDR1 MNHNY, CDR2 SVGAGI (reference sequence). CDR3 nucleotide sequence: TGTGCCAGCAGTTACTCTCTTTCAGGGTTCAATCAGCCCCAGCATTTT. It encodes CASSYSLSGFNQPQHF.

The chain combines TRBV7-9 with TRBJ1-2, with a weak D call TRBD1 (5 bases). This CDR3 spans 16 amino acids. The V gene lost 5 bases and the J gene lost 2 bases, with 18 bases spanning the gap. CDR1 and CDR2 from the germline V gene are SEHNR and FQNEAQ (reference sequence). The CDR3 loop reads CASSPVTQGLNYGYTF. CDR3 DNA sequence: TGTGCCAGCAGCCCTGTTACCCAGGGACTCAACTATGGCTACACCTTC. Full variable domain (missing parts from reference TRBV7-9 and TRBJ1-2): DTGVSQNPRHKITKRGQNVTFRCDPISEHNRLYWYRQTLGQGPEFLTYFQNEAQLEKSRLLSDRFSAERPKGSFSTLEIQRTEQGDSAMYLCASSPVTQGLNYGYTFGSGTRLTVV.